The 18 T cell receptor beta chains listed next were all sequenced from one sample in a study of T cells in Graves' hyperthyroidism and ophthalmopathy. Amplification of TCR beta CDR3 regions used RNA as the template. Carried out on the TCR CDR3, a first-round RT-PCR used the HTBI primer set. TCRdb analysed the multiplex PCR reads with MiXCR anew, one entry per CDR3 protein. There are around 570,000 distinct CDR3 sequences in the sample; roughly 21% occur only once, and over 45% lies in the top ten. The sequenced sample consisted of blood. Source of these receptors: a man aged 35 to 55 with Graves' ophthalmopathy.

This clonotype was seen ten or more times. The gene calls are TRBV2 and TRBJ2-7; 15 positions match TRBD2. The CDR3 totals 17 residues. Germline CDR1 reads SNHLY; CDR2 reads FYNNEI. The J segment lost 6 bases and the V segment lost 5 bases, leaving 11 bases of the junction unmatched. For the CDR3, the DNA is TGTGCCAGCAGTTCACGGGGGACTAGCGGGAGGAGGTCCGAGCAGTACTTC. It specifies CASSSRGTSGRRSEQYF.

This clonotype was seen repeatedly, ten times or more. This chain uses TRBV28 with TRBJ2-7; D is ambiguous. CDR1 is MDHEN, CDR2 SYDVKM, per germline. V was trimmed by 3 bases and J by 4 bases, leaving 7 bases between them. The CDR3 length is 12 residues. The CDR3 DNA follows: TGTGCCAGCAGTTTTAACGGATACGAGCAGTACTTC. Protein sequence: CASSFNGYEQYF.

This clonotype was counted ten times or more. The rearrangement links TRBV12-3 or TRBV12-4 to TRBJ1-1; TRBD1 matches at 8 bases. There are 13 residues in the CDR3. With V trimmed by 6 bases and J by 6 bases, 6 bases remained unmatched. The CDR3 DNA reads TGTGCCAGCAGGTACAGGGGGGTGGCTGAAGCTTTCTTT. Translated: CASRYRGVAEAFF.

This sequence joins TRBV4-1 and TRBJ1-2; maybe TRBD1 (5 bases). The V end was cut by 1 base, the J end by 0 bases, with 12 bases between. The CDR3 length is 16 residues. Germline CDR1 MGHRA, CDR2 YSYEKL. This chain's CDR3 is CASSQGNRRTNYGYTF. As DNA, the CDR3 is TGCGCCAGCAGCCAAGGAAACAGGCGTACTAACTATGGCTACACCTTC.

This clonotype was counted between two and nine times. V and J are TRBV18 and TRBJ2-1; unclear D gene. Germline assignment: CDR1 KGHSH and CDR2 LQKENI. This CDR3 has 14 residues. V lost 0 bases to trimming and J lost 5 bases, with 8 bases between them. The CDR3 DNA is TGTGCCAGCTCACCACCGAGCGATAACAATGAGCAGTTCTTC. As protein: CASSPPSDNNEQFF.

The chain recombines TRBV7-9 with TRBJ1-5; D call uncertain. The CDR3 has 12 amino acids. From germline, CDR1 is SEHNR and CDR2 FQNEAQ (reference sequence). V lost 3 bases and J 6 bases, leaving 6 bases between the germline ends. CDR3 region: CASSFPSQPQHF. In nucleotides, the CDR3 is TGTGCCAGCAGCTTCCCCAGTCAGCCCCAGCATTTT.

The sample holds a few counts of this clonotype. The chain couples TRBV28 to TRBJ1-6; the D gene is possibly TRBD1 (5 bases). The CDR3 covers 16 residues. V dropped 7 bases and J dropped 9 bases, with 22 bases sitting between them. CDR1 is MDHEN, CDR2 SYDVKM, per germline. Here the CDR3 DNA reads TGTGCCAGCATTAAAACCAAGGGGCTACAGTCTTCACCCCTCCACTTT. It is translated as CASIKTKGLQSSPLHF.

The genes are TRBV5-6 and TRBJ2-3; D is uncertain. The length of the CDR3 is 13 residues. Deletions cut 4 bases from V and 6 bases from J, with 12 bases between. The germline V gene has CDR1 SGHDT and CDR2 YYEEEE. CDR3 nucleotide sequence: TGTGCCAGCAGCCCATTGGGTTCGGATACGCAGTATTTT. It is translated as CASSPLGSDTQYF.

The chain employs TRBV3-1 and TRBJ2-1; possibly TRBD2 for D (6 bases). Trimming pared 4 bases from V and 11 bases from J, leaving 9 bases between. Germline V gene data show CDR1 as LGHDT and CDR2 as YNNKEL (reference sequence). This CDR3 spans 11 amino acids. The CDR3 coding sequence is TGTGCCAGCAGCCGGGACTTAAAGCAGTTCTTC. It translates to CASSRDLKQFF.

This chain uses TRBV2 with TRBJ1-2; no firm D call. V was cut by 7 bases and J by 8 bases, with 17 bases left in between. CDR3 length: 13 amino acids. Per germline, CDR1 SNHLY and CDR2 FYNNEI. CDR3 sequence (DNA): TGTGCCAGCATGAGAGGATGGTCTGACGGCTACACCTTC. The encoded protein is CASMRGWSDGYTF.

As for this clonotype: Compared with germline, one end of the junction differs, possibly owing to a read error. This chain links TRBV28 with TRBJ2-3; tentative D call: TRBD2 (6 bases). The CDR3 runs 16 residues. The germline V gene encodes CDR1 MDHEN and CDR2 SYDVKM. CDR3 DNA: TGTGTCAGCAGTTTACGGGGGTGGTCGGGCACAGATACGCAGTATTTT. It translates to CVSSLRGWSGTDTQYF. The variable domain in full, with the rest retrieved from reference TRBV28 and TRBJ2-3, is DVKVTQSSRYLVKRTGEKVFLECVQDMDHENMFWYRQDPGLGLRLIYFSYDVKMKEKGDIPEGYSVSREKKERFSLILESASTNQTSMYLCVSSLRGWSGTDTQYFGPGTRLTVL.

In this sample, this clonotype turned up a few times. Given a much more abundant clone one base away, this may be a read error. The CDR3 sequence: CAGSLKAGPYNEQFF. The CDR3 bases are TGTGCCGGCAGCTTAAAAGCGGGCCCCTACAATGAGCAGTTCTTC. J is TRBJ2-1 and V is TRBV11-2, with a tentative D call TRBD2 (6 bases). The CDR3 sequence is 15 residues long. Germline assignment: CDR1 SGHAT and CDR2 FQNNGV.

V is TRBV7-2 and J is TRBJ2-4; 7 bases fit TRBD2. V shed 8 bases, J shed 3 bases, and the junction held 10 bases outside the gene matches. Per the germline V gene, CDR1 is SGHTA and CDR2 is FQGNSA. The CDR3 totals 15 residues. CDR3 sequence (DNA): TGTGCCAGCGCGGGGGATGGATTGGTCAAAAACATTCAGTACTTC. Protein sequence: CASAGDGLVKNIQYF.

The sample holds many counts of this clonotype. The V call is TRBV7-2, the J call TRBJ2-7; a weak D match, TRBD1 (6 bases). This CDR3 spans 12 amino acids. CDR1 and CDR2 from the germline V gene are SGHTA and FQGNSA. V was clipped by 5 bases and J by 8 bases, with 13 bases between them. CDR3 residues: CASSVTGLQQYF. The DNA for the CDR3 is TGTGCCAGCAGCGTAACAGGGCTCCAGCAGTACTTC.

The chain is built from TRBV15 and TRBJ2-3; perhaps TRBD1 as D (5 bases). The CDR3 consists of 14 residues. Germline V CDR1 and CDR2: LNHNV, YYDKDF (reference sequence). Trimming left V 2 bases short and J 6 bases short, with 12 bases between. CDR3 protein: CATSRQGGYDTQYF. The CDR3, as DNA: TGTGCCACCAGCAGACAGGGTGGGTACGATACGCAGTATTTT.

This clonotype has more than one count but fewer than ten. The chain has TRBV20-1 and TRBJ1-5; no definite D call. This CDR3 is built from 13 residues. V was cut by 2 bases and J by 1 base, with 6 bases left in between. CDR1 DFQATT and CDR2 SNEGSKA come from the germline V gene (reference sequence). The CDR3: CSARPASNQPQHF. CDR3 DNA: TGCAGTGCTAGACCAGCCAGCAATCAGCCCCAGCATTTT.

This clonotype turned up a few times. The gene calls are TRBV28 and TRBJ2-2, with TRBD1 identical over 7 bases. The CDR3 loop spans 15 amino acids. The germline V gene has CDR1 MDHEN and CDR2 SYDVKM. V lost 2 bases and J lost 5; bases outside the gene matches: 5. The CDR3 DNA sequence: TGTGCCAGCAGTTTAGGCAGGGGGAGAACCGGGGAGCTGTTTTTT. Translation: CASSLGRGRTGELFF.

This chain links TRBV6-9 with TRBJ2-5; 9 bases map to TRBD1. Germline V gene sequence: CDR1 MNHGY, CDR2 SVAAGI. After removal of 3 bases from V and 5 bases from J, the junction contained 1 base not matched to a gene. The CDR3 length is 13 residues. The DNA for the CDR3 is TGTGCCAGCAGTTACGACAGGGGGGAGACCCAGTACTTC. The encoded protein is CASSYDRGETQYF.